This T cell receptor (beta chain) was profiled in a study of control samples from healthy donors and cancer patients. Here immunoSEQ multiplex PCR was the method, and the copy in TCRdb shows in-frame clones only, minus some. Among over 75,000 clones listed, 91% were seen once. This CDR3 has 14 residues. Between the trimmed V and J ends, which lost 0 bases and 6 bases, there was a span of 9 bases. Germline V gene lookup returns CDR1 SGHRS and CDR2 YFSETQ. This clone occurred once. The source of this sequence is a man aged 30 to 45 in good health. Sequences were obtained from blood. V usage is TRBV5-1 and J usage is TRBJ2-2; no clear D. The CDR3 spells CASSLEGSAGELFF. In nucleotides, the CDR3 is TGCGCCAGCAGCTTGGAGGGCTCTGCCGGGGAGCTGTTTTTT.